The 20 T cell receptor beta chains given below trace back to one sample, sequenced in a study of T cells after somatic rescue of genetic block. Generated by immunoSEQ multiplex PCR, the TCRdb table keeps only in-frame clones and is missing some. The sample lists 50,000 to 60,000 clones, around 96% occurring once. Sequenced material: peripheral blood mononuclear cells (PBMCs). These TCRs come from a child in the first two years of life.

The chain recombines TRBV28 with TRBJ2-7; TRBD2 aligns across 11 bases. Trimming took 6 bases from V and 5 from J; bases not matched to a gene: 0. Looked up from germline, CDR1 is MDHEN and CDR2 is SYDVKM. The CDR3 extends over 12 amino acids. The chain's CDR3 is CASRLAGDEQYF. As DNA, the CDR3 is TGTGCCAGCAGACTAGCGGGAGACGAGCAGTACTTC.

This chain links TRBV6-5 with TRBJ2-7, with 8 bases that match TRBD2. Germline CDR1 and CDR2: MNHEY and SVGAGI. V shed 6 bases and J 5 bases; nucleotides not matched to a gene: 6. The CDR3 is made up of 13 amino acids. CDR3 loop: CASRPPGRDEQYF. Here the CDR3 DNA reads TGTGCCAGCAGGCCACCCGGGAGGGACGAGCAGTACTTC.

V is TRBV19 and J is TRBJ2-7; 8 bases match TRBD2. The CDR3 length is 14 residues. Losses at the gene ends were 3 bases for V and 5 bases for J; bases not matched to a gene: 6. Per the germline V gene, CDR1 is LNHDA and CDR2 is SQIVND (reference sequence). The DNA for the CDR3 is TGTGCCAGTAGTATGAGAGCGGGAGTAAACGAGCAGTACTTC. Its protein product is CASSMRAGVNEQYF.

The J gene is TRBJ2-7, the V gene TRBV2, with TRBD1 matching 8 bases. The V segment lost 7 bases and the J segment 2 bases; nucleotides outside the gene matches: 10. CDR1 is SNHLY, CDR2 FYNNEI, per germline. The CDR3 length is 15 residues. The DNA of the CDR3 is TGTGCCAGCAATGAGAGGGCAGGGGGCGCCTACGAGCAGTACTTC. Translated: CASNERAGGAYEQYF.

The chain joins TRBV7-3 to TRBJ1-5, with D unresolved. The germline CDR1 and CDR2 sequences are SGHTA and FQGTGA. This CDR3 is built from 13 residues. V was pared by 5 bases and J by 4 bases, with 9 bases between. The CDR3 region has the DNA TGTGCCAGCAGCCTCGGACCTAATCAGCCCCAGCATTTT. It yields the protein CASSLGPNQPQHF.

The V call is TRBV5-1, the J call TRBJ2-5; either TRBD1 or TRBD2 may supply D (7 bases each). Deletions cut 3 bases from V and 4 bases from J, with 16 bases between. Germline assignment: CDR1 SGHRS and CDR2 YFSETQ. The length of the CDR3 is 15 residues. CDR3 DNA: TGCGCCAGCAGCTCATACAGGGGCGGGAGAGAGACCCAGTACTTC. Residues: CASSSYRGGRETQYF.

The V call is TRBV5-6, the J call TRBJ2-7; D is unresolved. The CDR3 runs 14 residues. Germline assignment: CDR1 SGHDT and CDR2 YYEEEE. Between the trimmed V and J ends, which lost 0 bases and 6 bases, there was a span of 13 bases. CDR3 sequence reads: CASSLVSRFPEQYF. DNA for the CDR3: TGTGCCAGCAGCTTGGTATCCCGTTTCCCCGAGCAGTACTTC.

This clone appeared once. This chain uses TRBV30 with TRBJ1-2; 9 bases map to TRBD1. The germline gives CDR1 GTSNPN, CDR2 SVGIG (reference sequence). Trimming at V came to 0 bases and at J to 4 bases, leaving 0 bases not matched to a gene. The CDR3 contains 13 residues. The CDR3 loop is CAWSVQGAYGYTF. As DNA, the CDR3 is TGTGCCTGGAGTGTACAGGGGGCCTATGGCTACACCTTC. The full variable domain, rest sourced from reference TRBV30 and TRBJ1-2, is SQTIHQWPATLVQPVGSPLSLECTVEGTSNPNLYWYRQAAGRGLQLLFYSVGIGQISSEVPQNLSASRPQDRQFILSSKKLLLSDSGFYLCAWSVQGAYGYTFGSGTRLTVV.

The chain recombines TRBV6-5 with TRBJ2-7; TRBD1 agrees at 7 bases. Losses at the gene ends were 2 bases for V and 0 bases for J; bases not matched to a gene: 1. The CDR3 is 14 residues long. Germline CDR1 reads MNHEY; CDR2 reads SVGAGI. CDR3: CASSYRDSSYEQYF. DNA of the CDR3: TGTGCCAGCAGTTACCGGGACAGCTCCTACGAGCAGTACTTC.

J is TRBJ2-4 and V is TRBV15; 11 positions match TRBD2. Unmatched junction bases numbered 2, after V lost 4 bases and J lost 0 bases. Germline V gene sequence: CDR1 LNHNV, CDR2 YYDKDF (reference sequence). This CDR3 is 16 amino acids long. The CDR3 here is CATSTSGRLAKNIQYF. The CDR3 DNA reads as TGTGCCACCAGCACTAGCGGGAGGCTAGCCAAAAACATTCAGTACTTC.

J is TRBJ2-1 and V is TRBV19; 7 nucleotides align to TRBD1. The CDR3 is made up of 13 amino acids. Unmatched junction bases numbered 6, after V lost 5 bases and J lost 8 bases. Germline assignment: CDR1 LNHDA and CDR2 SQIVND (reference sequence). The CDR3 spells CASSLNRGHEQFF. CDR3 sequence (DNA): TGTGCCAGTAGTCTGAACAGGGGCCATGAGCAGTTCTTC.

The gene calls are TRBV7-2 and TRBJ1-2, with 8 bases matching TRBD1. J was trimmed by 6 bases and V by 4 bases; bases with no gene match: 7. The germline gives CDR1 SGHTA, CDR2 FQGNSA. The CDR3 is 14 residues long. CDR3 in DNA: TGTGCCAGCAGCTACCGGGACAGGATTAATGGCTACACCTTC. Translating gives CASSYRDRINGYTF. Full variable domain (missing parts from reference TRBV7-2 and TRBJ1-2): GAGVSQSPSNKVTEKGKDVELRCDPISGHTALYWYRQSLGQGLEFLIYFQGNSAPDKSGLPSDRFSAERTGGSVSTLTIQRTQQEDSAVYLCASSYRDRINGYTFGSGTRLTVV.

The chain uses TRBV5-4 and TRBJ2-1; the match to TRBD2 covers 11 bases. Germline V CDR1 and CDR2: SGHNT, YYREEE (reference sequence). J was trimmed by 8 bases and V by 1 base; bases with no gene match: 8. The CDR3 totals 16 residues. CDR3: CASSLNSGRAWDEQFF. The CDR3 DNA sequence: TGTGCCAGCAGCTTGAATAGCGGGAGGGCCTGGGATGAGCAGTTCTTC. The variable domain in full, with the rest retrieved from reference TRBV5-4 and TRBJ2-1, is ETGVTQSPTHLIKTRGQQVTLRCSSQSGHNTVSWYQQALGQGPQFIFQYYREEENGRGNFPPRFSGLQFPNYSSELNVNALELDDSALYLCASSLNSGRAWDEQFFGPGTRLTVL.

In this sample, this clone turned up once. This chain joins TRBV29-1 and TRBJ2-7, with D tentatively TRBD1 (6 bases). The CDR3 sequence is 12 residues long. The germline CDR1 and CDR2 sequences are SQVTM and ANQGSEA. Trimming shortened V by 4 bases and J by 5 bases, and 12 bases separated the two germline ends. CDR3 DNA: TGCAGCGTTGTCACAGGGCGAAACGAGCAGTACTTC. This codes for CSVVTGRNEQYF.

The rearrangement uses TRBV18 and TRBJ2-5; either TRBD1 or TRBD2 may fit D (5 bases each). With 1 base removed from V and 5 bases from J, the gap between germline ends came to 14 bases. Germline CDR1 KGHSH, CDR2 LQKENI. The CDR3 has 15 residues. The CDR3 DNA reads as TGTGCCAGCTCACCACGGGACCCCTTCCAGGAGACCCAGTACTTC. The encoded protein is CASSPRDPFQETQYF.

This CDR3 reads CASSLGSWQPQHF. CDR3 DNA sequence: TGTGCCAGCAGCCTGGGGTCGTGGCAGCCCCAGCATTTT. The V call is TRBV6-5, the J call TRBJ1-5; D gene unclear. Trimming took off 6 bases at V and 7 bases at J, with 13 bases between the two ends. Germline V gene sequence: CDR1 MNHEY, CDR2 SVGAGI. The CDR3 contains 13 residues.

V usage is TRBV7-2 and J usage is TRBJ2-1; 9 bases align to TRBD2. The CDR3 sequence is 14 residues long. V was clipped by 8 bases and J by 2 bases; unmatched bases: 4. Per germline, CDR1 SGHTA and CDR2 FQGNSA. The CDR3: CASRRTSAYNEQFF. The CDR3 DNA follows: TGTGCCAGCCGACGGACTAGCGCCTACAATGAGCAGTTCTTC. Complete variable domain (other parts from reference TRBV7-2 and TRBJ2-1): GAGVSQSPSNKVTEKGKDVELRCDPISGHTALYWYRQSLGQGLEFLIYFQGNSAPDKSGLPSDRFSAERTGGSVSTLTIQRTQQEDSAVYLCASRRTSAYNEQFFGPGTRLTVL.

The V and J genes are TRBV6-5 and TRBJ1-2; TRBD1 matches at 9 bases. The length of the CDR3 is 14 residues. Germline assignment: CDR1 MNHEY and CDR2 SVGAGI. J was trimmed by 7 bases and V by 5 bases; bases with no gene match: 8. The CDR3 region is CASSPGQGKRGYTF. The CDR3 DNA is TGTGCCAGCAGTCCGGGACAGGGAAAGCGTGGCTACACCTTC.

This clone was picked up one time. The gene calls are TRBV28 and TRBJ2-2; 14 positions match TRBD2. From germline, CDR1 is MDHEN and CDR2 SYDVKM. The V segment lost 5 bases and the J segment 1 base; nucleotides outside the gene matches: 9. The CDR3 sequence is 19 residues long. The CDR3 region has the DNA TGTGCCAGCAGTCCCCCGGGACTAGCGGGAGTTGGGAACACCGGGGAGCTGTTTTTT. This codes for CASSPPGLAGVGNTGELFF.

The V and J genes are TRBV27 and TRBJ1-3, with D unclear. V was shortened by 3 bases and J by 4 bases, with 10 bases between the two germline ends. Germline-derived CDR1 and CDR2 are MNHEY and SMNVEV (reference sequence). CDR3 size: 14 residues. CDR3 in amino acids: CASSLRGTGNTIYF. CDR3 sequence (DNA): TGTGCCAGCAGTTTGCGGGGTACGGGAAACACCATATATTTT.